This T cell receptor beta chain comes out of a study of T cells in localized non-small cell lung cancer. TCRdb's copy holds only in-frame clones and misses some; the assay was immunoSEQ multiplex PCR. Of about 36,000 clones in the sample, around 88% were seen once. As regards this clone: Its matching antigen is unknown.

CDR1 KGHSH and CDR2 LQKENI come from the germline V gene. This CDR3 is 15 amino acids long. V was clipped by 3 bases and J by 6 bases, with 17 bases between them. Study-wide findings and caveats: Appearances in adjacent lung were noted for a median 57 of the top 100 tumor clones. Among the tissues sampled, uninvolved adjacent lung had the highest T cell clonality, above tumor. An association was observed between higher blood T cell density and longer overall survival. Investigators sequenced only a single tumor region, leaving heterogeneity possible.

The V call is TRBV18, the J call TRBJ1-2; D may be TRBD1 (6 bases). This receptor was taken from a woman aged 35-75 years with stage I lung adenocarcinoma. The sample was peripheral blood, taken before any cancer treatment. This CDR3 is CASSPRDSRGDGYTF. DNA of the CDR3: TGTGCCAGCTCACCGCGGGATTCCAGGGGAGATGGCTACACCTTC.